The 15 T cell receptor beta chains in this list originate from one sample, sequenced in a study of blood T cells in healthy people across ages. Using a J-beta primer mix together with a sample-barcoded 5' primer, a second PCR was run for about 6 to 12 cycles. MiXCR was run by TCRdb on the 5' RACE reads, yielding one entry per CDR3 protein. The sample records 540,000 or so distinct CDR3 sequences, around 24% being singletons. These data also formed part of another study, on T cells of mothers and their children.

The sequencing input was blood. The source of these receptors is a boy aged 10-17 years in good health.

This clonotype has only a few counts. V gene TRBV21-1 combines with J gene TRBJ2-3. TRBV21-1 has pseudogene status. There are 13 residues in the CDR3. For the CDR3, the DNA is TGTGCCAGCAGCAAACGTCTATGGGATACGCAGTATTTT. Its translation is CASSKRLWDTQYF.

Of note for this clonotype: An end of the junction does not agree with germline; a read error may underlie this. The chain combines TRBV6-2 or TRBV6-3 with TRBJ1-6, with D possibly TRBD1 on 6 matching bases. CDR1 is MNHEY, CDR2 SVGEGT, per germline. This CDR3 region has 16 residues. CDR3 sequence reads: CVSSYSRSQGNSPLHF. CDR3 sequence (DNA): TGTGTCAGCAGTTACTCGAGGAGTCAGGGGAATTCACCCCTCCACTTT.

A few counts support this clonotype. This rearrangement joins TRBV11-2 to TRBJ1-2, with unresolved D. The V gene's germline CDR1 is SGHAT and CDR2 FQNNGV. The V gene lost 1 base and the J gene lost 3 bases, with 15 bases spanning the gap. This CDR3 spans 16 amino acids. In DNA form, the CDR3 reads TGTGCCAGCAGCTTAGTACCGTTATGGCGGGACTATGGCTACACCTTC. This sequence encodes CASSLVPLWRDYGYTF. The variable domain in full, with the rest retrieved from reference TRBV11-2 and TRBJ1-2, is EAGVAQSPRYKIIEKRQSVAFWCNPISGHATLYWYQQILGQGPKLLIQFQNNGVVDDSQLPKDRFSAERLKGVDSTLKIQPAKLEDSAVYLCASSLVPLWRDYGYTFGSGTRLTVV.

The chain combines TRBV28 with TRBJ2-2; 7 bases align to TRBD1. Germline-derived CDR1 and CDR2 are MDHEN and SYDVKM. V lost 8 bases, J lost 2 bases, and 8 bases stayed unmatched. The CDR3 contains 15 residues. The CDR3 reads CASVDDRANTGELFF. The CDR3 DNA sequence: TGTGCCAGCGTAGATGACAGGGCCAACACCGGGGAGCTGTTTTTT.

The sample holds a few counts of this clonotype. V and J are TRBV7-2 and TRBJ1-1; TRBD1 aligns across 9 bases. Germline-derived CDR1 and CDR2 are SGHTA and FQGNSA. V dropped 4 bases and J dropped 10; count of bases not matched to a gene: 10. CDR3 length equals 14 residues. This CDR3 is CASSSQGARSAAFF. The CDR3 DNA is TGTGCCAGCAGCTCACAGGGGGCCCGGTCGGCAGCTTTCTTT.

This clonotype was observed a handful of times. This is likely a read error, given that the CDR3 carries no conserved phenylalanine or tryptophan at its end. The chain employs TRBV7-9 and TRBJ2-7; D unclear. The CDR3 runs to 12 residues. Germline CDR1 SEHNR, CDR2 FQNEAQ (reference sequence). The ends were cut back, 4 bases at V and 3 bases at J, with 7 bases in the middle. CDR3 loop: CASSSGIYEQYS. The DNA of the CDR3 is TGTGCCAGCAGCTCGGGCATCTACGAGCAGTACTCC.

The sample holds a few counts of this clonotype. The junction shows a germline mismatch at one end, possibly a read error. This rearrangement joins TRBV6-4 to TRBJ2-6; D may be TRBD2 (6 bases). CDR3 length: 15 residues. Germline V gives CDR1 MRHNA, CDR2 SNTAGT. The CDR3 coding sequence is TGTGCCAGCAGTGACGGCGGGACTGGGGCCAGCGTCCTGACTTTC. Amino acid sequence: CASSDGGTGASVLTF.

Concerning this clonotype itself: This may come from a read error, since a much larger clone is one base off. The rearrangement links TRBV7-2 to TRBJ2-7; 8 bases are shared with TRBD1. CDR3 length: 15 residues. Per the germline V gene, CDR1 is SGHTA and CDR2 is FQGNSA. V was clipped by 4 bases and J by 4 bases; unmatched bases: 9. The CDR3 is CASSSSYRGSYEQYF. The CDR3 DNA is TGTGCCAGCAGCTCCTCCTACAGGGGGTCATACGAGCAGTACTTC.

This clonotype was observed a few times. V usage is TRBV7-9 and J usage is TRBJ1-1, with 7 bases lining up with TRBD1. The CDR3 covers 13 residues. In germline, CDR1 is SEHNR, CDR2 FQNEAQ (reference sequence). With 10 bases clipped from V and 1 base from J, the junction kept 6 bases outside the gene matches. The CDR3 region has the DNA TGTGCCACCAGGACAGGCGGGAACACTGAAGCTTTCTTT. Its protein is CATRTGGNTEAFF.

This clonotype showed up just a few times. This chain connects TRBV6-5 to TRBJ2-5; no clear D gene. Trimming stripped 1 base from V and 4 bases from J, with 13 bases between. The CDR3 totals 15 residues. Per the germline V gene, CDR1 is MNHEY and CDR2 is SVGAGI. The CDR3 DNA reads TGTGCCAGCAGTTACTGGTCGGCAGCCCCAGAGACCCAGTACTTC. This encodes CASSYWSAAPETQYF.

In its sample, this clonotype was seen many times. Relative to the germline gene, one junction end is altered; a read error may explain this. CDR3 in amino acids: CASSADSGETQYF. CDR3 DNA: TGTGCTAGCAGCGCGGACTCCGGCGAGACCCAGTACTTC. The chain employs TRBV7-7 and TRBJ2-5; possible D gene TRBD2, 5 bases. The CDR3 length is 13 residues. CDR1 and CDR2 (germline): SSHAT, FNYEAQ (reference sequence).

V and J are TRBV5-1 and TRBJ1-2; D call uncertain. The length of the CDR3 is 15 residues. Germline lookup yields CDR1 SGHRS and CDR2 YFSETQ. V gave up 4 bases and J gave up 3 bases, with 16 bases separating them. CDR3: CASSVGSAEDYGYTF. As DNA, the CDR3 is TGCGCCAGCAGCGTCGGGAGCGCGGAAGACTATGGCTACACCTTC.

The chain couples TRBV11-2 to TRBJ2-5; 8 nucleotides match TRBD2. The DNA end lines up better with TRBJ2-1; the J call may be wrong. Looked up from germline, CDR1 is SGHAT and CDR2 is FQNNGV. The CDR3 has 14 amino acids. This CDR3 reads CASSAGGGPSPQFF. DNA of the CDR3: TGTGCCAGCAGCGCGGGGGGAGGCCCGAGCCCGCAGTTCTTC.

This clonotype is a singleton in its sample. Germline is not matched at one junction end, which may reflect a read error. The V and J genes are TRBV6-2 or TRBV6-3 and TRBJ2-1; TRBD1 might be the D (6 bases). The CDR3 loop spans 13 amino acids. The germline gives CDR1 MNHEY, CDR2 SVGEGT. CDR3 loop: CASRATQGNEPFF. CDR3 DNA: TGTGCCAGCAGAGCTACCCAGGGGAATGAGCCGTTCTTC.

CDR3 sequence: CASSLPMNEQFF. The CDR3 nucleotides are TGTGCCAGCAGCTTGCCCATGAATGAGCAGTTCTTC. The gene calls are TRBV7-2 and TRBJ2-1; D is undetermined. The germline CDR1 and CDR2 sequences are SGHTA and FQGNSA. This CDR3 is built from 12 residues. Deletions cut 3 bases from V and 7 bases from J, with 7 bases between.